This entry describes one T cell receptor beta chain. Its antigen is not identified. Additional DNA sequences in this sample encode the identical CDR3. A multiplex PCR was run with 60 Vbeta primers and 13 Jbeta primers. Generated by immunoSEQ multiplex PCR, the TCRdb table keeps only in-frame clones and is missing some. The profile shows some 190,000 clones, 70% to 90% of them singletons. This specimen comes from a study of cytomegalovirus exposure and HLA in healthy donors. General study findings and limits: Altogether, 150 or so TCR beta chains were recorded as cytomegalovirus-associated.

Germline V gene data show CDR1 as MNHEY and CDR2 as SVGAGI. This CDR3 spans 13 amino acids. V was clipped by 0 bases and J by 2 bases, with 5 bases between them. The V call is TRBV6-5, the J call TRBJ2-7, with D perhaps matching TRBD1 (5 bases). The source material was PBMCs. This sequence originates from a woman aged 18-29 years in good health and CMV-seronegative. The CDR3 protein is CASSYSRAYEQYF. DNA of the CDR3: TGTGCCAGCAGTTACTCCAGGGCCTACGAGCAGTACTTC.